The 18 T cell receptor beta chains given below trace back to one sample, sequenced in a study of T-cell reconstitution after alpha-beta-depleted transplantation in children. Preparation of the TCRbeta library used unique molecular identifiers. TCRdb used MiXCR to reprocess the PCR reads, holding one entry per CDR3 protein. The table shows under 25,000 distinct CDR3 sequences, with 10% to 15% occurring only once. The sequences come from PBMCs, mostly from graft donor cells, collected 60 days after TCRalphabeta/CD19-depleted stem cell transplant. These TCRs come from a female patient between 2 and 15 years old who had a stem cell transplant for congenital amegakaryocytic thrombocytopenia, so the T cells may come from the graft donor.

This clonotype was detected many times. The rearrangement joins TRBV25-1 to TRBJ1-3; no reliable D call. CDR1 and CDR2 from the germline V gene are MGHDK and SYGVNS. The CDR3 is 15 residues long. V was pared by 4 bases and J by 2 bases, with 12 bases between. CDR3 loop: CASSGHPTPGNTIYF. As DNA, the CDR3 is TGTGCCAGCAGTGGACATCCCACACCTGGAAACACCATATATTTT.

In this sample, this clonotype turned up many times. The rearrangement uses TRBV6-1 and TRBJ2-7, with D hard to call. Deletions cut 1 base from V and 6 bases from J, with 13 bases between. From germline, CDR1 is MNHNS and CDR2 SASEGT. This CDR3 comprises 14 residues. The CDR3 coding sequence is TGTGCCAGCAGTGAAGTCTACCCCTCCAGCGAGCAGTACTTC. Protein sequence: CASSEVYPSSEQYF.

This clonotype was recorded many times. The chain links TRBV3-1 to TRBJ2-5; TRBD2 is a possible D gene (6 bases). The CDR3 has 16 amino acids. The ends were cut back, 0 bases at V and 0 bases at J, with 11 bases in the middle. The V gene's germline CDR1 is LGHDT and CDR2 YNNKEL (reference sequence). CDR3 nucleotides: TGTGCCAGCAGCCAAGATCCGGGAGCTTACCAAGAGACCCAGTACTTC. Amino acid sequence: CASSQDPGAYQETQYF.

This clonotype was seen repeatedly, ten times or more. The J gene is TRBJ2-7, the V gene TRBV20-1; D is tentatively TRBD1 or TRBD2 (5 bases each). The CDR3 length is 15 residues. V was clipped by 0 bases and J by 3 bases, with 15 bases between them. Germline CDR1 reads DFQATT; CDR2 reads SNEGSKA (reference sequence). The CDR3 spells CSARDYARGDYEQYF. CDR3 nucleotides: TGCAGTGCTAGAGATTACGCGAGAGGGGACTACGAGCAGTACTTC.

Ten or more counts support this clonotype. The chain joins TRBV6-5 to TRBJ2-2; possible D gene TRBD2, 6 bases. The V and J ends lost 6 bases and 5 bases respectively, with 19 bases between them. Germline-derived CDR1 and CDR2 are MNHEY and SVGAGI. The CDR3 length is 16 residues. The CDR3, as DNA: TGTGCCAGCAGATGGGACTCGGTGGGGAGAACCGGGGAGCTGTTTTTT. It yields the protein CASRWDSVGRTGELFF.

This sequence joins TRBV29-1 and TRBJ1-2, with D possibly TRBD1 on 6 matching bases. V was shortened by 3 bases and J by 5 bases, with 7 bases between the two germline ends. CDR3 length equals 11 residues. CDR1 and CDR2 (germline): SQVTM, ANQGSEA. CDR3 amino acids: CSVDRGYGYTF. The CDR3 DNA is TGCAGCGTTGACAGGGGATATGGCTACACCTTC.

This clonotype was observed at least ten times. V is TRBV5-5 and J is TRBJ1-1; D gene ambiguous. The germline gives CDR1 SGHKS, CDR2 YYEKEE (reference sequence). Trimming removed 4 bases from V and 1 base from J, with 8 bases in between. The CDR3 runs to 13 residues. The CDR3 nucleotides are TGTGCCAGCAGCCCCGGGCAGAACACTGAAGCTTTCTTT. Translated: CASSPGQNTEAFF.

The chain uses TRBV29-1 and TRBJ1-2, with unresolved D. Per germline, CDR1 SQVTM and CDR2 ANQGSEA. The V gene lost 4 bases and the J gene lost 1 base, with 10 bases spanning the gap. The CDR3 is 13 amino acids. As DNA, the CDR3 is TGCAGCGTTGGACCCGGGGTTAACTATGGCTACACCTTC. Its protein is CSVGPGVNYGYTF.

Comments on this clonotype: This may be a read error: a much more frequent sequence differs by one nucleotide. The chain employs TRBV3-1 and TRBJ2-6; 11 nucleotides line up with TRBD1. V trimming: 8 bases; J trimming: 0 bases; junction bases outside the gene matches: 9. The CDR3 consists of 18 residues. Germline V gives CDR1 LGHDT, CDR2 YNNKEL (reference sequence). The CDR3 DNA reads TGTGCCAGCTGTTTCGGTGGACAGGGGGCCTCTGGGGCCAACGTCCTGACTTTC. Protein product: CASCFGGQGASGANVLTF.

This clonotype was detected many times. The chain uses TRBV10-2 and TRBJ2-1, with 10 nucleotides matching TRBD2. CDR3 size: 18 residues. Germline V gene sequence: CDR1 WSHSY, CDR2 SAAADI. V was pared by 2 bases and J by 2 bases, with 9 bases of the junction left unmatched. As DNA, the CDR3 is TGCGCCAGCAGTGAGAGGTGGGGTAGCGGGGGGACCTACAATGAGCAGTTCTTC. Translating gives CASSERWGSGGTYNEQFF.

This clonotype was seen repeatedly, ten times or more. This chain connects TRBV5-1 to TRBJ2-5; D remains ambiguous. The CDR3 sequence is 12 residues long. V was pared by 5 bases and J by 6 bases, with 11 bases between. Germline loops: CDR1 SGHRS, CDR2 YFSETQ. The CDR3 DNA sequence: TGCGCCAGCAGTTCTGCGTGGAAGACCCAGTACTTC. It yields the protein CASSSAWKTQYF.

At least ten counts were recorded for this clonotype. This chain connects TRBV20-1 to TRBJ1-2, with 8 bases aligning to TRBD1. Germline values: CDR1 DFQATT, CDR2 SNEGSKA (reference sequence). CDR3 length: 12 residues. The CDR3 DNA is TGCAGCTCCGGGACAGGAAACTATGGCTACACCTTC. This sequence encodes CSSGTGNYGYTF.

This clonotype came up once. The rearrangement links TRBV19 to TRBJ1-5; D uncertain. V gave up 3 bases and J gave up 5 bases, with 20 bases separating them. Germline CDR1 is LNHDA and CDR2 is SQIVND (reference sequence). The CDR3 spans 17 residues. The CDR3 is CASSIGQPQLYHQPQHF. In DNA, the CDR3 is TGTGCCAGTAGTATTGGGCAGCCTCAACTCTATCATCAGCCCCAGCATTTT.

The V and J genes are TRBV4-2 and TRBJ1-2, with a possible D match to TRBD1 (5 bases). Between the trimmed V and J ends, which lost 4 bases and 4 bases, there was a span of 10 bases. Germline CDR1 LGHNA, CDR2 YNFKEQ. This CDR3 spans 13 amino acids. The CDR3: CASSPGSLYGYTF. The CDR3 DNA follows: TGTGCCAGCAGCCCAGGGTCCCTCTATGGCTACACCTTC.

In its sample, this clonotype was seen a few times. The chain recombines TRBV11-2 with TRBJ2-1; 9 bases align to TRBD1. V lost 4 bases, J lost 8 bases, and 9 bases stayed unmatched. The length of the CDR3 is 15 residues. Per germline, CDR1 SGHAT and CDR2 FQNNGV. CDR3 bases: TGTGCCAGCAGCTCGTGGGGACAGGGTGACCATGAGCAGTTCTTC. It encodes CASSSWGQGDHEQFF.

This clonotype rates as medium-sized (0.01 to 0.1%). V gene TRBV7-6 combines with J gene TRBJ2-7; 7 bases are a match to TRBD1. The CDR3 extends over 14 amino acids. Germline loops: CDR1 SGHVS, CDR2 FNYEAQ. After removal of 3 bases from V and 4 bases from J, the junction contained 6 bases not matched to a gene. CDR3 bases: TGTGCCAGCAGCTTTCAGGGGGTAGGATACGAGCAGTACTTC. This codes for CASSFQGVGYEQYF.

A few counts support this clonotype. At one end the junction does not follow the germline gene, possibly because of a read error. The genes are TRBV20-1 and TRBJ2-1; TRBD2 agrees at 13 bases. This CDR3 is 16 amino acids long. The germline V gene has CDR1 DFQATT and CDR2 SNEGSKA (reference sequence). This chain's CDR3 is CCAGGAGTSGTNEQFF. CDR3 sequence (DNA): TGCTGTGCTGGGGGAGCCGGGACTAGCGGGACAAATGAGCAGTTCTTC.

For this clonotype: It may be a read error: a sequence one base away is much more abundant. This chain uses TRBV6-5 with TRBJ2-7; either TRBD1 or TRBD2 may supply D (5 bases each). Germline loops: CDR1 MNHEY, CDR2 SVGAGI. There are 17 residues in the CDR3. The CDR3 DNA sequence: TGTGCCAGCTGTTACGGCGACCCCCGGGACCTACCCTACGAGCAGTACTTC. Protein sequence: CASCYGDPRDLPYEQYF.